The subject of this entry is one T cell receptor (beta chain). Its cognate antigen is unknown. These data are taken from a study of identical twins. TCRdb redid the calling of the 5' RACE reads with MiXCR, one entry per CDR3 protein. The repertoire holds 500,000 to 600,000 distinct CDR3 sequences, with less than 25% as singletons. Study observations and caveats: Cord blood beta clonotypes present at high abundance carried fewer insertions; no such pattern appeared in memory repertoires. Out-of-frame alpha sequences that twins shared showed excess low generation probability.

The CDR3 extends over 14 amino acids. V was clipped by 6 bases and J by 6 bases, with 15 bases between them. Germline V lookup: CDR1 MGHDK, CDR2 SYGVNS. These data were also filed under a second study, of T cells expressing NK-cell markers. That paper notes: In several experiments, an anti-gamma-delta TCR antibody restricted sorting to alpha-beta TCR T cells. Clarity on HCMV specificity was lacking for the expanded NKG2C+ T cell clones.

The sample was CD4+ T cells sorted from blood. The chain recombines TRBV25-1 with TRBJ1-5, with TRBD1 as a possible D gene (6 bases). The receptor was isolated from a woman between 18 and 29 years old in good health. In nucleotides, the CDR3 is TGTGCCAGCAGAAAAACAGGGTTTGCTCAGCCCCAGCATTTT. This codes for CASRKTGFAQPQHF.